This T cell receptor beta chain is drawn from a study of T cells expressing NK-cell markers. Germline lookup yields CDR1 SGHTA and CDR2 FQGNSA. The CDR3 sequence is 15 residues long. No DNA is given; TCRdb re-called the 5' RACE reads and lists each CDR3 protein once. The sample totals approximately 460,000 distinct CDR3 sequences. The sequenced material came from blood T cells: a sorted CD56 or NKG2C T cell subset, CD4+ or CD8+ T cells, or bulk PBMC T cells (not recorded which). This chain uses TRBV7-2 with TRBJ2-1; TCRdb picks TRBD1, but there is no DNA to check that call. The sequence derives from a woman aged 18 to 75 in good health. CDR3 loop: CASTRSGSSYNEQFF.